This T cell receptor (beta chain) was identified in a study of cytomegalovirus exposure and HLA in healthy donors. Points on this clone: Its antigen is not known.

V lost 8 bases and J 5 bases, leaving 10 bases between the germline ends. The CDR3 contains 11 residues. Germline values: CDR1 MNHNS, CDR2 SASEGT. Study results and limitations: Earlier findings revealed that most TCR beta V segments proved productive either about 87% or about 30% of the time. In vitro work confirmed that three CMV-associated chains recognize CMV antigens. Later genetic work tied a missense DCLRE1C variant to beta-chain V and J trimming.

It was with 60 Vbeta and 13 Jbeta primers that the PCR ran. Measured with immunoSEQ multiplex PCR; TCRdb has only the in-frame clones, and not every one. The sample holds around 140,000 clones, about four fifths seen once. The rearrangement uses TRBV6-1 and TRBJ2-7, with a possible D match to TRBD2 (7 bases). Sequencing was carried out using PBMCs. The clonotype was recovered from a man in his forties or fifties in good health and CMV-seronegative. CDR3 coding DNA: TGTGCCAGCCGCGGGGGCGACGAGCAGTACTTC. It encodes CASRGGDEQYF.